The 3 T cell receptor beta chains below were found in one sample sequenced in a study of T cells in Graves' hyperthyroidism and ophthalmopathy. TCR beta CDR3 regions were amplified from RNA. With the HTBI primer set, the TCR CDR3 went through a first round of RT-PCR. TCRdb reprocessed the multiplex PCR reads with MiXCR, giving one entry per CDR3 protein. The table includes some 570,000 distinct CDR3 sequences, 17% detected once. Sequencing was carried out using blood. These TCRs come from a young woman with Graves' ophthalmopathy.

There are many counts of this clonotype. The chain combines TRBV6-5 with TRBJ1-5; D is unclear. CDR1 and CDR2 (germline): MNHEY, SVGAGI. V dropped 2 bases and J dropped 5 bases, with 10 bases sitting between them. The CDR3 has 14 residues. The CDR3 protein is CASSYPGFDQPQHF. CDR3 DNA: TGTGCCAGCAGTTACCCGGGCTTCGATCAGCCCCAGCATTTT.

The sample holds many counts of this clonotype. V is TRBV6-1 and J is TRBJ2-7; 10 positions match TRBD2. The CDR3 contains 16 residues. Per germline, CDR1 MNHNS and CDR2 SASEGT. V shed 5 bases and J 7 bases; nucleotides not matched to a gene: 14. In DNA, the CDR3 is TGTGCCAGCAGTTATATTAGCGGGAGGCCTCTTTCGGAGCAGTACTTC. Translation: CASSYISGRPLSEQYF.

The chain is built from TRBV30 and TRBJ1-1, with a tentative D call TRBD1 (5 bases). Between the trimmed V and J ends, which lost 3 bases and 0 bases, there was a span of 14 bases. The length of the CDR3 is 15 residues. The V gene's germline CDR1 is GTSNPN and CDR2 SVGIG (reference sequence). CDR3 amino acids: CAWSTGRQMNTEAFF. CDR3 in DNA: TGTGCCTGGAGCACAGGACGGCAGATGAACACTGAAGCTTTCTTT.